These 7 T cell receptor beta chains were all obtained from the same sample, sequenced in a study of CD8 T cells in Susac syndrome. Reverse transcription of roughly 0.45 to 1 ug RNA was carried out with random hexamers. In TCRdb, the immunoSEQ multiplex PCR reads were re-called with MiXCR into one record per CDR3 protein. The sample consists of approximately 100,000 distinct CDR3 sequences, about 90% of them appearing once. The sequencing input was CD4+ T cells from PBMCs. The receptors here all came from a human donor in good health.

The chain uses TRBV3-1 and TRBJ2-5; D is ambiguous. V was pared by 4 bases and J by 7 bases, with 13 bases between. The CDR3 has 13 amino acids. Looked up from germline, CDR1 is LGHDT and CDR2 is YNNKEL (reference sequence). The CDR3 DNA is TGTGCCAGCAGCCCCTTCGGCTACGGGACCCAGTACTTC. Translated, it gives CASSPFGYGTQYF.

The gene calls are TRBV7-9 and TRBJ1-2; D remains ambiguous. With 1 base removed from V and 5 bases from J, the gap between germline ends came to 14 bases. Germline V gene data show CDR1 as SEHNR and CDR2 as FQNEAQ (reference sequence). The CDR3 spans 15 residues. The CDR3 loop reads CASSLERPLLYGYTF. CDR3 coding DNA: TGTGCCAGCAGCTTAGAAAGGCCTCTCTTATATGGCTACACCTTC.

V and J are TRBV7-2 and TRBJ1-1; 7 positions match TRBD1. The germline V gene has CDR1 SGHTA and CDR2 FQGNSA. Germline trimming cut 7 bases from V and 3 bases from J; bases unmatched to any gene: 5. The CDR3 totals 13 residues. This CDR3 is CASNGQADTEAFF. CDR3 DNA sequence: TGTGCCAGCAACGGACAGGCGGACACTGAAGCTTTCTTT.

V and J are TRBV6-5 and TRBJ2-6, with 12 nucleotides matching TRBD1. The CDR3 runs to 18 residues. V was clipped by 2 bases and J by 2 bases; unmatched bases: 4. Per the germline V gene, CDR1 is MNHEY and CDR2 is SVGAGI. CDR3 sequence (DNA): TGTGCCAGCAGTTACACCTGGGACAGGGGGCCTGGGGCCAACGTCCTGACTTTC. Amino acids: CASSYTWDRGPGANVLTF.

The chain carries TRBV7-9 and TRBJ1-1; 7 bases are a match to TRBD1. The CDR3 contains 18 residues. Per germline, CDR1 SEHNR and CDR2 FQNEAQ (reference sequence). Losses at the gene ends were 1 base for V and 6 bases for J; bases not matched to a gene: 17. The CDR3 loop is CASSLVGGWTGSDSEAFF. The CDR3 DNA reads TGTGCCAGCAGCTTAGTCGGGGGATGGACAGGTTCGGACTCTGAAGCTTTCTTT.

This sequence joins TRBV30 and TRBJ2-7; D is perhaps TRBD1 (6 bases). Between the trimmed V and J ends, which lost 4 bases and 5 bases, there was a span of 12 bases. This CDR3 spans 12 amino acids. CDR1 GTSNPN and CDR2 SVGIG come from the germline V gene (reference sequence). CDR3 amino acids: CAWNKQGNEQYF. CDR3 sequence (DNA): TGTGCCTGGAATAAACAGGGCAACGAGCAGTACTTC.

This chain links TRBV10-3 with TRBJ2-7, with 7 bases aligning to TRBD2. V dropped 0 bases and J dropped 4; count of bases not matched to a gene: 6. The CDR3 runs 15 residues. Germline V gives CDR1 ENHRY, CDR2 SYGVKD. CDR3 sequence: CAISESSGTMYEQYF. The DNA of the CDR3 is TGTGCCATCAGTGAGTCGTCCGGGACTATGTACGAGCAGTACTTC.